The present T cell receptor beta chain was sequenced within a study of T cell responses to AZD1222 COVID-19 vaccine. Study-wide findings and caveats: Increased Spike-specific TCR breadth and depth were observed after two AZD1222 doses. It was only after the peak T cell response that any repertoires were sampled. Unmutated regions of variants are reportedly targeted by nearly half of spike-specific TCRs.

The CDR3 is 13 residues long. J gave up 10 bases and V 1 base, and 4 bases lay outside the gene matches. In germline, CDR1 is MNHEY, CDR2 SMNVEV (reference sequence). Libraries were prepared by immunoSEQ multiplex PCR; TCRdb keeps only in-frame clonotypes and omits some of them. The table shows about 100,000 clones, with roughly 92% occurring only once. About this clone itself: Its antigen is as yet unknown.

The TCR comes from an adult who received the AZD1222 COVID-19 vaccine. The material was peripheral blood, obtained 28 days after the second AZD1222 dose. The chain links TRBV27 to TRBJ2-1; 7 nucleotides line up with TRBD1. CDR3 amino acids: CASSLWDSAEQFF. The CDR3 coding sequence is TGTGCCAGCAGTTTATGGGACAGTGCGGAGCAGTTCTTC.